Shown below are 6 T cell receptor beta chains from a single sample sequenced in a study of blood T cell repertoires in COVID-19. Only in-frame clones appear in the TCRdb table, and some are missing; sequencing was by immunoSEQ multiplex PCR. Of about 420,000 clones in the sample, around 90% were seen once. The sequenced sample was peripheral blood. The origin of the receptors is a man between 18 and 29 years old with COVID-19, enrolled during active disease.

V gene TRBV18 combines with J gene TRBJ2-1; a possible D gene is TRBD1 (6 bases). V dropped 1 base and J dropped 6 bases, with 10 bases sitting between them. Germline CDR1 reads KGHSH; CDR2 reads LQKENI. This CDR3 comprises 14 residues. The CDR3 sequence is CASSPRQDGNEQFF. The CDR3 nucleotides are TGTGCCAGCTCACCACGACAGGACGGCAATGAGCAGTTCTTC. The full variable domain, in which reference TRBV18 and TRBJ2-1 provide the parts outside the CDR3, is NAGVMQNPRHLVRRRGQEARLRCSPMKGHSHVYWYRQLPEEGLKFMVYLQKENIIDESGMPKERFSAEFPKEGPSILRIQQVVRGDSAAYFCASSPRQDGNEQFFGPGTRLTVL.

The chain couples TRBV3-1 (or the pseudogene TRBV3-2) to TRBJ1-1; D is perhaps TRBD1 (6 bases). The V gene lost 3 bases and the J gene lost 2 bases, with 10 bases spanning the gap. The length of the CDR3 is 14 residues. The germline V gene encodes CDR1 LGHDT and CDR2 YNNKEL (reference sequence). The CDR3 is CASSHQGPNTEAFF. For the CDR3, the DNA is TGTGCCAGCAGCCACCAGGGGCCCAACACTGAAGCTTTCTTT.

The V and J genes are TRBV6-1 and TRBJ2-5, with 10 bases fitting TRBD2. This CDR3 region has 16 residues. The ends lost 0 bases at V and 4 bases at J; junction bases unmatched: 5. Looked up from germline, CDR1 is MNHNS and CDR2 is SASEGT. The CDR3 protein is CASSEAAGTSAETQYF. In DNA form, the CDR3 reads TGTGCCAGCAGTGAAGCCGCCGGGACTAGCGCAGAGACCCAGTACTTC.

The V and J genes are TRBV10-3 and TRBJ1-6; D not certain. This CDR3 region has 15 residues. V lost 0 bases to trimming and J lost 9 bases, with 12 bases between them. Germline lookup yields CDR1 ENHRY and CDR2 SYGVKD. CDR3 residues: CAISESAAAGSPLHF. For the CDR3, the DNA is TGTGCCATCAGTGAGTCAGCAGCGGCCGGTTCACCCCTCCACTTT.

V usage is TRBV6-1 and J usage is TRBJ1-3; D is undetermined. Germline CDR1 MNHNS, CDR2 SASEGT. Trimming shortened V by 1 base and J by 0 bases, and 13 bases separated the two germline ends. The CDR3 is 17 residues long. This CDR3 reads CASSEDGQAPSGNTIYF. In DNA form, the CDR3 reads TGTGCCAGCAGTGAAGATGGGCAGGCCCCCTCTGGAAACACCATATATTTT.

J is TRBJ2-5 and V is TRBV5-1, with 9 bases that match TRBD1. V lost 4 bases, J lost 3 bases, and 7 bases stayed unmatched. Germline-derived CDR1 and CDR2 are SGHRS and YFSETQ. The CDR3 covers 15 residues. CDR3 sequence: CASSPPRTGEETQYF. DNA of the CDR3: TGCGCCAGCAGCCCGCCTCGGACAGGGGAAGAGACCCAGTACTTC.